The 16 T cell receptor beta chains reported below all come from one sample, sequenced in a study of long-term antiretroviral therapy in people with HIV. immunoSEQ v3.0 was run at survey level. The method was immunoSEQ multiplex PCR; TCRdb's version includes in-frame clones alone and lacks a portion of them. Counted here are some 35,000 clones, roughly 74% occurring once; the ten biggest clones make up around 3.6%. Sequences were derived from unsorted PBMCs, sampled 3 years after starting antiretroviral therapy. The receptors stem from a man aged 50 to 60 with HIV.

This chain uses TRBV4-1 with TRBJ2-7; D is unclear. Trimming cost V 2 bases and J 0 bases, with 8 bases left between them. The CDR3 is made up of 14 amino acids. Germline V gene sequence: CDR1 MGHRA, CDR2 YSYEKL. The CDR3 bases are TGCGCCAGCAGCCAAAGGACGGACTCCTACGAGCAGTACTTC. This codes for CASSQRTDSYEQYF.

This chain's CDR3 is CASSSGQVNTGELFF. CDR3 DNA: TGTGCCAGCAGCTCGGGACAGGTGAACACCGGGGAGCTGTTTTTT. The gene calls are TRBV7-2 and TRBJ2-2; 8 positions match TRBD1. Germline V CDR1 and CDR2: SGHTA, FQGNSA. Germline trimming cut 4 bases from V and 1 base from J; bases unmatched to any gene: 2. The CDR3 length is 15 residues.

This clone was recorded a few times. The chain has TRBV19 and TRBJ1-6; unclear D gene. Between the trimmed V and J ends, which lost 6 bases and 7 bases, there was a span of 10 bases. The CDR3 covers 13 residues. The germline V gene has CDR1 LNHDA and CDR2 SQIVND (reference sequence). The CDR3 loop reads CASSMDRNSPLHF. The DNA for the CDR3 is TGTGCCAGTAGCATGGACCGAAATTCACCCCTCCACTTT. Looking up the rest from reference TRBV19 and TRBJ1-6 gives the full variable domain: DGGITQSPKYLFRKEGQNVTLSCEQNLNHDAMYWYRQDPGQGLRLIYYSQIVNDFQKGDIAEGYSVSREKKESFPLTVTSAQKNPTAFYLCASSMDRNSPLHFGNGTRLTVT.

The gene calls are TRBV15 and TRBJ2-3; possibly TRBD1 or TRBD2 for D (5 bases each). Deletions cut 1 base from V and 2 bases from J, with 10 bases between. The CDR3 is 15 residues long. Germline-derived CDR1 and CDR2 are LNHNV and YYDKDF (reference sequence). The CDR3 protein is CATSRGGGITDTQYF. The DNA for the CDR3 is TGTGCCACCAGCAGAGGTGGGGGAATCACAGATACGCAGTATTTT.

The V and J genes are TRBV2 and TRBJ2-3; TRBD1 matches 9 bases. CDR1 is SNHLY, CDR2 FYNNEI, per germline. The CDR3 spans 16 residues. Trimming took 6 bases from V and 6 from J; bases not matched to a gene: 13. The CDR3 reads CASRDGGQGFIDTQYF. CDR3 coding DNA: TGTGCCAGCAGGGATGGGGGACAGGGTTTTATTGATACGCAGTATTTT. Combining the CDR3 with reference TRBV2 and TRBJ2-3 gives the whole variable domain EPEVTQTPSHQVTQMGQEVILRCVPISNHLYFYWYRQILGQKVEFLVSFYNNEISEKSEIFDDQFSVERPDGSNFTLKIRSTKLEDSAMYFCASRDGGQGFIDTQYFGPGTRLTVL.

A few counts support this clone. The rearrangement links TRBV4-3 to TRBJ1-2; no definite D call. Trimming stripped 4 bases from V and 2 bases from J, with 8 bases between. CDR3 length equals 13 residues. Germline CDR1 reads LGHNA; CDR2 reads YSLEER. The CDR3 DNA is TGCGCCAGCAGCCTAAGGGAAAACTATGGCTACACCTTC. Protein sequence: CASSLRENYGYTF.

The chain couples TRBV27 to TRBJ2-1; D remains ambiguous. Germline CDR1 MNHEY, CDR2 SMNVEV (reference sequence). This CDR3 has 14 residues. With 0 bases removed from V and 5 bases from J, the gap between germline ends came to 8 bases. The CDR3 spells CASSLSELNNEQFF. The CDR3 bases are TGTGCCAGCAGTTTATCTGAGCTTAACAATGAGCAGTTCTTC.

The chain carries TRBV7-9 and TRBJ2-7; weak D call: TRBD1 (5 bases). The V end lost 5 bases, the J end lost 2 bases, and 13 bases lay between the germline ends. CDR1 is SEHNR and CDR2 is FQNEAQ in the germline V gene (reference sequence). The CDR3 is 14 residues long. The CDR3: CASSLVDNAYEQYF. The CDR3 region has the DNA TGTGCCAGCAGCCTTGTGGACAACGCCTACGAGCAGTACTTC.

The V call is TRBV6-5, the J call TRBJ1-5; maybe TRBD1 (5 bases). Germline CDR1 is MNHEY and CDR2 is SVGAGI. This CDR3 is built from 15 residues. Trimming stripped 2 bases from V and 0 bases from J, with 8 bases between. The CDR3 region is CASSYGTNSNQPQHF. The DNA of the CDR3 is TGTGCCAGCAGTTACGGGACCAATAGCAATCAGCCCCAGCATTTT.

V and J are TRBV7-9 and TRBJ2-5; tentative D call: TRBD1 (6 bases). The CDR3 is made up of 13 amino acids. Trimming removed 2 bases at V and 4 bases at J, with 8 bases between. CDR1 and CDR2 from the germline V gene are SEHNR and FQNEAQ (reference sequence). In nucleotides, the CDR3 is TGTGCCAGCAGCTTACAGGGGAGAGAGACCCAGTACTTC. Translated: CASSLQGRETQYF. Full variable domain (missing parts from reference TRBV7-9 and TRBJ2-5): DTGVSQNPRHKITKRGQNVTFRCDPISEHNRLYWYRQTLGQGPEFLTYFQNEAQLEKSRLLSDRFSAERPKGSFSTLEIQRTEQGDSAMYLCASSLQGRETQYFGPGTRLLVL.

The chain employs TRBV5-1 and TRBJ1-4; 7 nucleotides align to TRBD1. V dropped 2 bases and J dropped 7; count of bases not matched to a gene: 5. This CDR3 spans 14 amino acids. Germline V gene lookup returns CDR1 SGHRS and CDR2 YFSETQ. The CDR3 DNA reads TGCGCCAGCAGCTTTGGACAGGATGGTGAAAAACTGTTTTTT. Its translation: CASSFGQDGEKLFF.

This clone appeared a few times. V is TRBV6-6 and J is TRBJ1-2; D is unclear. V gave up 0 bases and J gave up 8 bases, with 10 bases separating them. The CDR3 is 13 residues long. The germline gives CDR1 MNHNY, CDR2 SVGAGI (reference sequence). The CDR3 nucleotides are TGTGCCAGCAGTTACTCATCTGGGGAAGGCTACACCTTC. Translated, it gives CASSYSSGEGYTF.

V gene TRBV4-1 combines with J gene TRBJ1-5; TRBD1 matches 9 bases. CDR3 length equals 16 residues. Germline lookup yields CDR1 MGHRA and CDR2 YSYEKL. The V and J ends lost 4 bases and 6 bases, in that order; junction bases with no gene match: 10. In DNA form, the CDR3 reads TGCGCCAGCAGCCCGGGGACAGGGTCGGGTGGTCAGCCCCAGCATTTT. Translated, it gives CASSPGTGSGGQPQHF.

The chain links TRBV18 to TRBJ2-2; D might be TRBD1 or TRBD2, each matching 6 bases. Trimming pared 4 bases from V and 0 bases from J, leaving 15 bases between. CDR3 size: 17 residues. From germline, CDR1 is KGHSH and CDR2 LQKENI. This CDR3 reads CASSLNSGASNTGELFF. The CDR3 coding sequence is TGTGCCAGCTCACTCAACTCGGGGGCTTCGAACACCGGGGAGCTGTTTTTT.

This chain links TRBV11-2 with TRBJ2-5, with D possibly being TRBD1 (5 bases). With 6 bases removed from V and 2 bases from J, the gap between germline ends came to 13 bases. Germline V gene sequence: CDR1 SGHAT, CDR2 FQNNGV. The CDR3 runs to 14 residues. CDR3 DNA sequence: TGTGCCAGCAGTTGGGGAAGGACACAAGAGACCCAGTACTTC. It yields the protein CASSWGRTQETQYF.

The chain combines TRBV18 with TRBJ2-1; 10 bases map to TRBD2. The CDR3 sequence is 16 residues long. The germline gives CDR1 KGHSH, CDR2 LQKENI. With 0 bases clipped from V and 7 bases from J, the junction kept 6 bases outside the gene matches. The CDR3 here is CASSPPASGRGNEQFF. Written as DNA, the CDR3 is TGTGCCAGCTCACCACCGGCTAGCGGGAGAGGTAATGAGCAGTTCTTC.